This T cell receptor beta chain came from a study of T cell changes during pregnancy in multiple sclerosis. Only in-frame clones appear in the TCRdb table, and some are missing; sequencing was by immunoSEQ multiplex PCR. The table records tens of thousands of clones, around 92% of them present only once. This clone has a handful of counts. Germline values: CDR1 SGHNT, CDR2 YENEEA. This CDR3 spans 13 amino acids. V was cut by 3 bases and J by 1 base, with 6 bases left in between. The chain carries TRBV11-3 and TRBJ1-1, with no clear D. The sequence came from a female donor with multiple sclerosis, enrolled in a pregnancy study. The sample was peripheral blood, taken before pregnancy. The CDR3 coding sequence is TGTGCCAGCAGCTTTTACACGAACACTGAAGCTTTCTTT. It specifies CASSFYTNTEAFF.